The subject of this entry is one TCR beta chain. The sample is drawn from a study of control samples from healthy donors and cancer patients. Clones were read by immunoSEQ multiplex PCR, and TCRdb kept only the in-frame ones, dropping some. Among about 84,000 clones listed, around 83% were seen once. The sequenced material came from PBMCs. This clonotype originated in a man in his 60s with head and neck cancer.

CDR3 bases: TGTGCCAGCAGTTGGGCAGTAGGCACAGATACGCAGTATTTT. The encoded protein is CASSWAVGTDTQYF. The genes are TRBV27 and TRBJ2-3; D not resolved. Per the germline V gene, CDR1 is MNHEY and CDR2 is SMNVEV (reference sequence). Trimming took 4 bases from V and 1 from J, leaving 9 bases between them. This CDR3 region has 14 residues.